Sequencing of this T cell receptor (beta chain) was carried out in a study of blood T cell repertoires in COVID-19. The CDR3 runs to 15 residues. Germline V gives CDR1 KGHSH, CDR2 LQKENI. Unmatched junction bases numbered 18, after V lost 8 bases and J lost 10 bases. Data came from immunoSEQ multiplex PCR; TCRdb stores just in-frame clones and leaves some out. The sample contains fewer than 85,000 clones, over 70% of which appear only once. The sequenced sample consisted of peripheral blood. The sequence was collected from a woman aged 70 to 79 with acute or convalescent COVID-19. The chain is built from TRBV18 and TRBJ1-1; 8 nucleotides line up with TRBD1. CDR3 protein: CASTRQGFPGSGAFF. CDR3 sequence (DNA): TGTGCCAGCACGAGACAGGGGTTCCCAGGGTCAGGAGCTTTCTTT.